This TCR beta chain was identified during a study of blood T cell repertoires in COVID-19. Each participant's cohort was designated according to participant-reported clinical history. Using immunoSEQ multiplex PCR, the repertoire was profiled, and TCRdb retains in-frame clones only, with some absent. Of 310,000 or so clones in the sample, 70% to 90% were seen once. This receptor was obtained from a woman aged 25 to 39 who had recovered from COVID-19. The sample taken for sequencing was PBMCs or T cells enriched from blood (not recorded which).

This chain's CDR3 is CASSATGFGSGNTIYF. The DNA of the CDR3 is TGTGCCAGTAGTGCTACAGGATTTGGGTCCGGAAACACCATATATTTT. The chain couples TRBV19 to TRBJ1-3; possible D gene TRBD1, 5 bases. CDR3 length: 16 residues. CDR1 and CDR2 (germline): LNHDA, SQIVND (reference sequence). V was clipped by 5 bases and J by 4 bases, with 18 bases between them.